These T cell receptor beta chains were read from a single sample in a study of siplizumab effects on memory and regulatory T cells. The assay was immunoSEQ multiplex PCR, and TCRdb's table has in-frame clones only and misses some. The top ten hold under 20% of the sample, which has fewer than 85,000 clones, around 95% seen once. Sequencing was done on a sample of CD8+ T cells sorted from blood. These receptors were taken from a human donor in good health. Each CDR3 is given with its conserved first and last residue. D genes are given only for firm matches. Only some rows state a clone size, as once, few, many or a class for expanded clones.

V	size	J	D	CDR3	DNA
TRBV4-2	.	TRBJ1-4	.	CASSPRSRGRVDEKLFF	TGTGCCAGCAGCCCCCGCTCCAGGGGCAGGGTCGATGAAAAACTGTTTTTT
TRBV14	.	TRBJ1-2	.	CASSQWEGYGYTF	TGTGCCAGCAGCCAGTGGGAAGGCTATGGCTACACCTTC
TRBV6-1	few	TRBJ2-7	TRBD2	CAAVVAGGPSYEQYF	TGTGCCGCAGTGGTAGCGGGAGGGCCCTCCTACGAGCAGTACTTC
TRBV27	.	TRBJ1-4	.	CASSSADRYKLFF	TGTGCCAGCAGTTCCGCCGACAGATACAAACTGTTTTTT
TRBV11-2	.	TRBJ2-7	TRBD1	CASSLGTGGMPYEQYF	TGTGCCAGCAGCTTAGGGACAGGGGGGATGCCCTACGAGCAGTACTTC
TRBV29-1	.	TRBJ1-2	.	CSVGEWGGYTF	TGCAGCGTTGGGGAATGGGGTGGCTACACCTTC
TRBV2	.	TRBJ2-2	TRBD2	CARGRLAGDLGGELFF	TGTGCCAGAGGGAGACTAGCGGGAGATTTAGGCGGGGAGCTGTTTTTT
TRBV7-2	once	TRBJ2-3	TRBD2	CASSLAFSGRASWDTQYF	TGTGCCAGCAGCTTAGCTTTCAGCGGGAGGGCGTCGTGGGATACGCAGTATTTT
TRBV6-1	.	TRBJ1-4	.	CASSFPREANEKLFF	TGTGCCAGCAGTTTTCCACGGGAGGCTAATGAAAAACTGTTTTTT
TRBV25-1	once	TRBJ2-7	.	CASAGHLSYEQYF	TGTGCCAGCGCGGGACACCTCTCCTACGAGCAGTACTTC